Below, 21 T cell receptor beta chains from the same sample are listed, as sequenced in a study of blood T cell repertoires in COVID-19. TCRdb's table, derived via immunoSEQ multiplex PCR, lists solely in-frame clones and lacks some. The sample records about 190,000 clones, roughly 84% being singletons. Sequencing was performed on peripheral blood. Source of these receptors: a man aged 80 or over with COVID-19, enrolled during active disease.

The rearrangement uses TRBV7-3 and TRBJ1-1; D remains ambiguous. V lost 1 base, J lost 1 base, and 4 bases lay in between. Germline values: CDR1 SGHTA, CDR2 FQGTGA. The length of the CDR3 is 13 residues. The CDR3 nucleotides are TGTGCCAGCAGCTTAAGACAGAACACTGAAGCTTTCTTT. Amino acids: CASSLRQNTEAFF.

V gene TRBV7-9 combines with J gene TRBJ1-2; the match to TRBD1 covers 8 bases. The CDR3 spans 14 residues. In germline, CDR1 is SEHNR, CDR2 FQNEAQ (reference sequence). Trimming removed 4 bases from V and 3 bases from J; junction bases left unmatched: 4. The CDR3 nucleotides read TGTGCCAGCAGCTGGTCGACAGGGGACTATGGCTACACCTTC. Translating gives CASSWSTGDYGYTF.

The CDR3 sequence: CASSTSTGDVPPLHF. As DNA, the CDR3 is TGTGCCAGCAGTACCTCGACAGGGGATGTTCCACCCCTCCACTTT. This sequence joins TRBV28 and TRBJ1-6, with 8 bases that match TRBD1. In germline, CDR1 is MDHEN, CDR2 SYDVKM. The V and J ends lost 5 bases and 11 bases, in that order; junction bases with no gene match: 11. CDR3 length equals 15 residues.

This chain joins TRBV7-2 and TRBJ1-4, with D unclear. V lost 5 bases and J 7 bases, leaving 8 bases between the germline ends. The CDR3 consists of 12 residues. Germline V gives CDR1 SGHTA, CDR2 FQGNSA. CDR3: CASSRPREKLFF. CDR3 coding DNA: TGTGCCAGCAGCCGCCCGCGTGAAAAACTGTTTTTT.

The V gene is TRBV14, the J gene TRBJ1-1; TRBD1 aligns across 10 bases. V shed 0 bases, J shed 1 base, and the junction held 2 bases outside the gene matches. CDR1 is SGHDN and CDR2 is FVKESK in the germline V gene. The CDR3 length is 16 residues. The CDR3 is CASSQDRDRGNTEAFF. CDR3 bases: TGTGCCAGCAGCCAAGATCGGGACAGGGGGAACACTGAAGCTTTCTTT.

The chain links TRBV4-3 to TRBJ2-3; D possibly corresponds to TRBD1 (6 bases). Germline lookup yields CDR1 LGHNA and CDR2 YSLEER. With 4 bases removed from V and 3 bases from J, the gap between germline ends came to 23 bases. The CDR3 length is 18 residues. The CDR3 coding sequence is TGCGCCAGCAGCCCAGGAATTACAGGGACCGACGATACAGATACGCAGTATTTT. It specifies CASSPGITGTDDTDTQYF.

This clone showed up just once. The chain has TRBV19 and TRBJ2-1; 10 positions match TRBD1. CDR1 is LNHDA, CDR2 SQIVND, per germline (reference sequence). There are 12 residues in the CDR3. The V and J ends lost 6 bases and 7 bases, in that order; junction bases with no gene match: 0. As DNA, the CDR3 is TGTGCCAGTAGGGGACAGGGGAATGAGCAGTTCTTC. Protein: CASRGQGNEQFF.

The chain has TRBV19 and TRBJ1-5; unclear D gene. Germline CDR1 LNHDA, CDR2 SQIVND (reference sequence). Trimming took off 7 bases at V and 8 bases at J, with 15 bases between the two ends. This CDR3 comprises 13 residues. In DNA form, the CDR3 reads TGTGCCAGTATGAGGCCCCCGAAGGAGCCCCAGCATTTT. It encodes CASMRPPKEPQHF.

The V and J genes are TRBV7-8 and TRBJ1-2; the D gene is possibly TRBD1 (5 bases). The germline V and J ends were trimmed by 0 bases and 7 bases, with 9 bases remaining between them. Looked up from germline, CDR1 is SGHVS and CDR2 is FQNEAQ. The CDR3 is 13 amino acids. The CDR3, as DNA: TGTGCCAGCAGCTTAGCAAGGGGCAGTGGCTACACCTTC. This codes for CASSLARGSGYTF.

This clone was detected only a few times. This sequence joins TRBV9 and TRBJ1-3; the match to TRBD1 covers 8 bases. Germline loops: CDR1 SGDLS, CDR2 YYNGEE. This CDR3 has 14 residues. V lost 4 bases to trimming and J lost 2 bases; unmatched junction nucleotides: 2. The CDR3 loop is CASSPTGAGNTIYF. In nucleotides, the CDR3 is TGTGCCAGCAGCCCGACAGGGGCTGGAAACACCATATATTTT.

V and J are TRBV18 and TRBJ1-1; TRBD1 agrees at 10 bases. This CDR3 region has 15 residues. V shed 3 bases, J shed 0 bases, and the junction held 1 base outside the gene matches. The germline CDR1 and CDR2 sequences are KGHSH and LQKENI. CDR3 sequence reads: CASSPGTGVNTEAFF. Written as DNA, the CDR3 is TGTGCCAGCTCACCGGGGACAGGGGTGAACACTGAAGCTTTCTTT.

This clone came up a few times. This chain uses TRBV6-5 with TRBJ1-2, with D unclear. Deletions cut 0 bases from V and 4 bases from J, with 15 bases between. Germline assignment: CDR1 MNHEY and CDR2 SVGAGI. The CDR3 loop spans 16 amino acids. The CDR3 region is CASSYSRVGGSYGYTF. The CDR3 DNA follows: TGTGCCAGCAGTTACTCGAGGGTCGGCGGGAGCTATGGCTACACCTTC.

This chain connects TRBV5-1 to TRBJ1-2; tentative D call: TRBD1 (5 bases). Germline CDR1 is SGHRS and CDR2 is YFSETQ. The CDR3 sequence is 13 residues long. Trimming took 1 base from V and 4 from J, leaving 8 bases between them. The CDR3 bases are TGCGCCAGCAGCTTGCAGGGCGGCTATGGCTACACCTTC. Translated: CASSLQGGYGYTF.

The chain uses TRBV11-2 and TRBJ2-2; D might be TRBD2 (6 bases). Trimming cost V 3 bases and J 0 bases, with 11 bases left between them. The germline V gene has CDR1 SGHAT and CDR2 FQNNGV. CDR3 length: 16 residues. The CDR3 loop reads CASSLWAGSNTGELFF. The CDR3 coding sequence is TGTGCCAGCAGCTTGTGGGCGGGGTCGAACACCGGGGAGCTGTTTTTT.

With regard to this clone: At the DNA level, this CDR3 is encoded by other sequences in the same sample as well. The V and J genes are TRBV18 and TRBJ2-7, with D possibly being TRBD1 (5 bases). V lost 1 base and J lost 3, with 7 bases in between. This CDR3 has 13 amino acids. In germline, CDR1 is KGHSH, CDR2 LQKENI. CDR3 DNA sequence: TGTGCCAGCTCACCACAGGGGAACTACGAGCAGTACTTC. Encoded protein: CASSPQGNYEQYF.

CDR3 coding DNA: TGTGCCAGCTCAGGCTTCAGGGAGAACACTGAAGCTTTCTTT. This gives the protein CASSGFRENTEAFF. The chain has TRBV18 and TRBJ1-1; D perhaps matches TRBD1 (5 bases). The CDR3 is 14 amino acids. Looked up from germline, CDR1 is KGHSH and CDR2 is LQKENI. Trimming shortened V by 5 bases and J by 1 base, and 11 bases separated the two germline ends.

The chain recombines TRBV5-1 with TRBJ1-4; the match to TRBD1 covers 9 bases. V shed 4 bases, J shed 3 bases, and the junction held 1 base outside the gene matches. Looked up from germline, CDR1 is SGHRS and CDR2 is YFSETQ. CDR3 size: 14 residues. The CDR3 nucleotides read TGCGCCAGCAGCGGGACAGGGCCTAATGAAAAACTGTTTTTT. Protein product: CASSGTGPNEKLFF.

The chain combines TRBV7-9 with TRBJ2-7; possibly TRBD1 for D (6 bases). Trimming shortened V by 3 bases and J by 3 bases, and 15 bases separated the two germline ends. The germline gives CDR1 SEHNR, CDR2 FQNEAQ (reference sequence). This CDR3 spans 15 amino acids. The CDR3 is CASSLGQALVYEQYF. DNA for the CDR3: TGTGCCAGCAGCTTGGGACAAGCCCTGGTCTACGAGCAGTACTTC.

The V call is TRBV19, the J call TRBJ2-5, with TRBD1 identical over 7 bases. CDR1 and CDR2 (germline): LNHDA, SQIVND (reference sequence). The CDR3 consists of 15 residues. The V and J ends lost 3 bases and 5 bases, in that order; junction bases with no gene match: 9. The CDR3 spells CASSMNSDRVETQYF. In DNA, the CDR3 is TGTGCCAGTAGTATGAACTCAGACAGGGTTGAGACCCAGTACTTC. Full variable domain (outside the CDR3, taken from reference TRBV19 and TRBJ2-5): DGGITQSPKYLFRKEGQNVTLSCEQNLNHDAMYWYRQDPGQGLRLIYYSQIVNDFQKGDIAEGYSVSREKKESFPLTVTSAQKNPTAFYLCASSMNSDRVETQYFGPGTRLLVL.

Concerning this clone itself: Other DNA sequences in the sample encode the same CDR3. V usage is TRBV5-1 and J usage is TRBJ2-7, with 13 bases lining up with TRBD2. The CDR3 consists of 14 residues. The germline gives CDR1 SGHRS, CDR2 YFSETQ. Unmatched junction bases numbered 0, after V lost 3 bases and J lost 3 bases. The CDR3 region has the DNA TGCGCCAGCAGCTGGACTAGCGGGGGCTACGAGCAGTACTTC. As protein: CASSWTSGGYEQYF.

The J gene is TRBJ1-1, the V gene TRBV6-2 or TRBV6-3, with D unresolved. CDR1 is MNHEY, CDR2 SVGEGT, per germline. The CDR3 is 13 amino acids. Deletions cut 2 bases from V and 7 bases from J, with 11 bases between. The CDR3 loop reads CASSYSGRREAFF. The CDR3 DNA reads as TGTGCCAGCAGTTACAGTGGCCGTCGTGAAGCTTTCTTT.